A selection of T cell receptor beta chains follows, all from one sample in a study of cytomegalovirus exposure and HLA in healthy donors. TCRdb's copy holds only in-frame clones and misses some; the assay was immunoSEQ multiplex PCR. Of some 76,000 clones listed, approximately 90% are singletons. Sequenced: PBMCs. Receptors originate from a woman in her 30s in good health and CMV-seronegative. Each CDR3 is given with its conserved first and last residue. The D gene is left open where the match is weak. For some rows the clone size is stated as once, few or many, or as a class when expanded; others skip it.

cdr3_aa cdr3_nt v_call d_call j_call clone_size
CASSNSGRAEETQYF TGTGCCAGCTCAAATAGCGGGAGGGCCGAGGAGACCCAGTACTTC TRBV2 TRBD2 TRBJ2-5 -
CASSQQWSRGGYTF TGCGCCAGCAGCCAACAGTGGTCCCGAGGTGGCTACACCTTC TRBV4-3 - TRBJ1-2 -
CASSSFLDYSNMFF TGTGCCAGCAGCTCCTTCCTTGACTACAGTAATATGTTCTTC TRBV7-2 - TRBJ2-1 few
CASRSSFRDSSYEQYF TGTGCCAGCAGGTCTTCCTTTCGGGACAGCTCCTACGAGCAGTACTTC TRBV27 TRBD1 TRBJ2-7 once
CASSSQGGTEAFF TGCGCCAGCAGCTCTCAGGGTGGCACTGAAGCTTTCTTT TRBV5-1 - TRBJ1-1 -
CASSRSDAEATYEQYF TGTGCCAGCAGTCGATCAGACGCTGAGGCCACCTACGAGCAGTACTTC TRBV28 - TRBJ2-7 -
CATHGGDLNTEAFF TGCGCCACCCACGGGGGAGATCTGAACACTGAAGCTTTCTTT TRBV5-1 - TRBJ1-1 -
CASSRTSGSYNEQFF TGTGCCAGCAGTCGGACTAGCGGATCATACAATGAGCAGTTCTTC TRBV6-1 TRBD2 TRBJ2-1 once
CASSLLTSGRTAYEQYF TGTGCCAGCAGCCTTTTGACTAGCGGGAGGACGGCCTACGAGCAGTACTTC TRBV7-2 TRBD2 TRBJ2-7 -
CASSITARSGANVLTF TGTGCCAGTAGTATTACAGCCCGCTCTGGGGCCAACGTCCTGACTTTC TRBV19 - TRBJ2-6 -
CASSIDILGWYGYTF TGTGCCAGTAGTATAGATATCCTCGGGTGGTATGGCTACACCTTC TRBV19 - TRBJ1-2 -
CASSLEGLAGGPDTQYF TGTGCCAGCAGCTTAGAGGGCCTAGCGGGAGGCCCAGATACGCAGTATTTT TRBV13 TRBD2 TRBJ2-3 -
CASSVASDVTINEQFF TGTGCCAGCAGCGTAGCTAGCGATGTTACGATCAATGAGCAGTTCTTC TRBV9 - TRBJ2-1 -
CASSWGTGDNEQFF TGTGCCAGCAGCTGGGGGACAGGGGACAATGAGCAGTTCTTC TRBV7-2 TRBD1 TRBJ2-1 -
CASSLKAGVSYEQYF TGTGCCAGCAGCCTTAAGGCAGGCGTCTCCTACGAGCAGTACTTC TRBV5-4 - TRBJ2-7 -
CASSPGGQGSYGYTF TGTGCCAGCAGCCCTGGAGGACAGGGGAGCTATGGCTACACCTTC TRBV9 TRBD1 TRBJ1-2 -
CASSHRVNTEAFF TGTGCCAGCAGCCACAGGGTCAACACTGAAGCTTTCTTT TRBV6-1 - TRBJ1-1 medium-sized
CASSERTGIDDYGYTF TGTGCCAGCAGTGAACGGACAGGGATCGACGACTATGGCTACACCTTC TRBV6-1 TRBD1 TRBJ1-2 once
CASSLGGSSYEQYF TGTGCCAGCAGCTTGGGCGGCTCTTCCTACGAGCAGTACTTC TRBV5-4 - TRBJ2-7 -
CASSLGTDIVGGYTF TGTGCCAGCAGCTTAGGGACAGATATCGTCGGTGGCTACACCTTC TRBV13 - TRBJ1-2 -
CASSPTGRVTDTQYF TGTGCCAGCAGCCCGACAGGGCGAGTCACAGATACGCAGTATTTT TRBV7-9 TRBD1 TRBJ2-3 -
CASSPSYEQYF TGTGCCAGCAGCCCGAGCTACGAGCAGTACTTC TRBV9 - TRBJ2-7 -
CASSLHASGYTDTQYF TGTGCCAGCAGCTTACATGCTAGCGGTTACACAGATACGCAGTATTTT TRBV7-2 TRBD2 TRBJ2-3 -
CASSPVGSGSGELFF TGTGCCAGCTCCCCTGTCGGGAGTGGGTCCGGGGAGCTGTTTTTT TRBV18 - TRBJ2-2 -
CATSREGATSGNTIYF TGTGCCACCAGCAGAGAGGGGGCTACCTCTGGAAACACCATATATTTT TRBV15 - TRBJ1-3 -
CATSRDQVSYEQYF TGTGCCACCAGCAGAGATCAGGTCTCCTACGAGCAGTACTTC TRBV15 - TRBJ2-7 -
CASSLFVVAGNNEQFF TGCGCCAGCAGCTTGTTTGTGGTAGCGGGTAACAATGAGCAGTTCTTC TRBV5-1 TRBD2 TRBJ2-1 -
CASGAGAGIDTQYF TGTGCCAGCGGGGCGGGAGCGGGCATAGATACGCAGTATTTT TRBV5-4 TRBD2 TRBJ2-3 -